A selection of T cell receptor beta chains follows, all from one sample in a study of T cell changes during pregnancy in multiple sclerosis. Sequencing used immunoSEQ multiplex PCR; TCRdb keeps in-frame clones, though not all of them. The sample has under 75,000 clones, about 94% seen once. The source material was peripheral blood, sampled in the third trimester of pregnancy. The origin of the receptors is a female donor in good health, enrolled as a control in a pregnancy study. Each CDR3 is given with its conserved first and last residue. Fields, in order: J gene, CDR3 length, D gene, clone size, V gene, CDR3 DNA, CDR3 protein. The D gene is left open where the match is weak. Clone size is not always given. Where it is, it says once, few, many or a class for expanded clones.

J gene: TRBJ2-7; CDR3 length: 14; D gene: TRBD1; clone size: .; V gene: TRBV6-6; CDR3 DNA: TGTGCCAGCAGTTTGGACAGGGGCGGGGGCGAGCAGTACTTC; CDR3 protein: CASSLDRGGGEQYF
J gene: TRBJ2-2; CDR3 length: 15; D gene: TRBD1; clone size: .; V gene: TRBV25-1; CDR3 DNA: TGTGCCAGCAGTGGCCGGGACAGGGAAGCCGGGGAGCTGTTTTTT; CDR3 protein: CASSGRDREAGELFF
J gene: TRBJ2-2; CDR3 length: 16; D gene: TRBD2; clone size: .; V gene: TRBV11-2; CDR3 DNA: TGTGCCAGCAGGGAGACTAGCGGGAGGGCCGGCGGGGAGCTGTTTTTT; CDR3 protein: CASRETSGRAGGELFF
J gene: TRBJ2-5; CDR3 length: 13; D gene: TRBD1; clone size: .; V gene: TRBV7-8; CDR3 DNA: TGTGCCAGCGGGGACAGGGTCGGGGAGACCCAGTACTTC; CDR3 protein: CASGDRVGETQYF
J gene: TRBJ2-7; CDR3 length: 15; D gene: TRBD1; clone size: .; V gene: TRBV6-6; CDR3 DNA: TGTGCCAGCAGTTTCTTCGGGACAGGGTCCTACGAGCAGTACTTC; CDR3 protein: CASSFFGTGSYEQYF
J gene: TRBJ2-7; CDR3 length: 15; D gene: TRBD1; clone size: .; V gene: TRBV4-1; CDR3 DNA: TGCGCCAGCAGCCAAAACTCACAGGGGGACTACGAGCAGTACTTC; CDR3 protein: CASSQNSQGDYEQYF
J gene: TRBJ2-3; CDR3 length: 16; D gene: TRBD1; clone size: .; V gene: TRBV7-2; CDR3 DNA: TGTGCCAGCATTCAGGGGGCATACCGGTTGACAGATACGCAGTATTTT; CDR3 protein: CASIQGAYRLTDTQYF
J gene: TRBJ1-5; CDR3 length: 15; D gene: .; clone size: few; V gene: TRBV23-1; CDR3 DNA: TGCGCCAGCACCCACGCCATGGAGGGGACTCAGCCCCAGCATTTT; CDR3 protein: CASTHAMEGTQPQHF
J gene: TRBJ1-2; CDR3 length: 13; D gene: .; clone size: .; V gene: TRBV5-1; CDR3 DNA: TGCGCCAGCAGCTTGGCGGGGAACTATGGCTACACCTTC; CDR3 protein: CASSLAGNYGYTF
J gene: TRBJ2-7; CDR3 length: 14; D gene: TRBD2; clone size: .; V gene: TRBV6-6; CDR3 DNA: TGTGCCAGCAGTCGACTAGCGGGAGGGAACGAGCAGTACTTC; CDR3 protein: CASSRLAGGNEQYF
J gene: TRBJ1-1; CDR3 length: 15; D gene: .; clone size: .; V gene: TRBV5-1; CDR3 DNA: TGCGCCAGCAGCCATGGACAGTTTTCGGGAACTGAAGCTTTCTTT; CDR3 protein: CASSHGQFSGTEAFF
J gene: TRBJ2-1; CDR3 length: 16; D gene: TRBD2; clone size: .; V gene: TRBV2; CDR3 DNA: TGTGCCAGCAAGGTGAGACTAGCGGGAGAGAACAATGAGCAGTTCTTC; CDR3 protein: CASKVRLAGENNEQFF
J gene: TRBJ1-1; CDR3 length: 14; D gene: .; clone size: .; V gene: TRBV5-1; CDR3 DNA: TGCGCCAGCAGCGTAGGACATTTTAACACTGAAGCTTTCTTT; CDR3 protein: CASSVGHFNTEAFF
J gene: TRBJ2-2; CDR3 length: 16; D gene: TRBD2; clone size: once; V gene: TRBV5-1; CDR3 DNA: TGCGCCAGCAGCTCCTCTGTTCGGGGGGGGACCGGGGAGCTGTTTTTT; CDR3 protein: CASSSSVRGGTGELFF
J gene: TRBJ1-6; CDR3 length: 16; D gene: TRBD1; clone size: few; V gene: TRBV10-1; CDR3 DNA: TGCGCCAGCAGCGGGACAGGGATTCGTCGGGATTCACCCCTCCACTTT; CDR3 protein: CASSGTGIRRDSPLHF
J gene: TRBJ2-6; CDR3 length: 17; D gene: .; clone size: .; V gene: TRBV12-5; CDR3 DNA: TGTGCTAGTGGTTTGGTACAGGGGAGGACTGGGGCCAACGTCCTGACTTTC; CDR3 protein: CASGLVQGRTGANVLTF
J gene: TRBJ2-2; CDR3 length: 13; D gene: TRBD1; clone size: .; V gene: TRBV5-1; CDR3 DNA: TGCGCCAGCAGCTGGGACAGCACCGGGGAGCTGTTTTTT; CDR3 protein: CASSWDSTGELFF
J gene: TRBJ2-7; CDR3 length: 12; D gene: .; clone size: .; V gene: TRBV7-9; CDR3 DNA: TGTGCCAGCAGCCCGGGACTCAGTTGGCAGTACTTC; CDR3 protein: CASSPGLSWQYF
J gene: TRBJ2-6; CDR3 length: 16; D gene: .; clone size: .; V gene: TRBV27; CDR3 DNA: TGTGCCAGCAGTCGGACTCAACAAAGTCGGGCCAACGTCCTGACTTTC; CDR3 protein: CASSRTQQSRANVLTF
J gene: TRBJ2-7; CDR3 length: 14; D gene: .; clone size: .; V gene: TRBV6-1; CDR3 DNA: TGTGCCAGCAGTTTCGGGAATGCGGTAGGCGAGCAGTACTTC; CDR3 protein: CASSFGNAVGEQYF
J gene: TRBJ1-5; CDR3 length: 17; D gene: TRBD1; clone size: .; V gene: TRBV6-1; CDR3 DNA: TGTGCCAGCAGTGAGAGGACAGGGGGTAGTAGCAATCAGCCCCAGCATTTT; CDR3 protein: CASSERTGGSSNQPQHF
J gene: TRBJ1-2; CDR3 length: 13; D gene: TRBD1; clone size: .; V gene: TRBV18; CDR3 DNA: TGTGCCAGCTCACCCGACAGGGCTGGTGGCTACACCTTC; CDR3 protein: CASSPDRAGGYTF
J gene: TRBJ1-1; CDR3 length: 15; D gene: TRBD1; clone size: .; V gene: TRBV5-4; CDR3 DNA: TGTGCCAGCAGCTTGCAGACAGGGGGAAACACTGAAGCTTTCTTT; CDR3 protein: CASSLQTGGNTEAFF
J gene: TRBJ1-1; CDR3 length: 13; D gene: .; clone size: .; V gene: TRBV7-2; CDR3 DNA: TGTGCCAGCAGCTTAACGCAGGGGACTGAAGCTTTCTTT; CDR3 protein: CASSLTQGTEAFF
J gene: TRBJ1-2; CDR3 length: 16; D gene: .; clone size: .; V gene: TRBV10-3; CDR3 DNA: TGTGCCATCAAGGGCGGTGTTCGGGGGTCAAACTATGGCTACACCTTC; CDR3 protein: CAIKGGVRGSNYGYTF
J gene: TRBJ1-2; CDR3 length: 15; D gene: .; clone size: .; V gene: TRBV4-1; CDR3 DNA: TGCGCCAGCAGCCCCTCCCCAGGGGAGAACTATGGCTACACCTTC; CDR3 protein: CASSPSPGENYGYTF
J gene: TRBJ1-2; CDR3 length: 18; D gene: .; clone size: .; V gene: TRBV28; CDR3 DNA: TGTGCCAGCAGTTCCCTACTACTCGGGATCAAAGGATGGGATGGCTACACCTTC; CDR3 protein: CASSSLLLGIKGWDGYTF
J gene: TRBJ2-3; CDR3 length: 15; D gene: .; clone size: .; V gene: TRBV18; CDR3 DNA: TGTGCCAGCTCACCAGGGCCGGATCCCACAGATACGCAGTATTTT; CDR3 protein: CASSPGPDPTDTQYF
J gene: TRBJ1-1; CDR3 length: 14; D gene: .; clone size: .; V gene: TRBV10-1; CDR3 DNA: TGCGCCAGCAGTGATCTAAGCGGGGCCACTGAAGCTTTCTTT; CDR3 protein: CASSDLSGATEAFF
J gene: TRBJ1-4; CDR3 length: 13; D gene: TRBD1; clone size: .; V gene: TRBV19; CDR3 DNA: TGTGCCAGTGAGGACAGGGCCAGAGAAAAACTGTTTTTT; CDR3 protein: CASEDRAREKLFF
J gene: TRBJ2-7; CDR3 length: 16; D gene: TRBD2; clone size: .; V gene: TRBV13; CDR3 DNA: TGTGCCAGCAGCTTAAAGGCGGGAGGGCCGGTTTACGAGCAGTACTTC; CDR3 protein: CASSLKAGGPVYEQYF
J gene: TRBJ1-1; CDR3 length: 20; D gene: TRBD1; clone size: .; V gene: TRBV28; CDR3 DNA: TGTGCCAGCAGTTTCAACCAGGGGGCCTTGTGGGGGAATTCGGACACTGAAGCTTTCTTT; CDR3 protein: CASSFNQGALWGNSDTEAFF
J gene: TRBJ2-7; CDR3 length: 14; D gene: TRBD1; clone size: .; V gene: TRBV13; CDR3 DNA: TGTGCCAGCAGCTATCGACAGGGGACCAACGAGCAGTACTTC; CDR3 protein: CASSYRQGTNEQYF
J gene: TRBJ1-2; CDR3 length: 14; D gene: .; clone size: .; V gene: TRBV18; CDR3 DNA: TGTGCCAGCTCACCCCTCATACAGACATATGGCTACACCTTC; CDR3 protein: CASSPLIQTYGYTF
J gene: TRBJ1-3; CDR3 length: 14; D gene: .; clone size: .; V gene: TRBV7-9; CDR3 DNA: TGTGCCAGCAACGTACCCCAGACAGGAAACACCATATATTTT; CDR3 protein: CASNVPQTGNTIYF
J gene: TRBJ2-1; CDR3 length: 15; D gene: .; clone size: once; V gene: TRBV9; CDR3 DNA: TGTGCCAGCAGCGTTGGAGGGGGGGTTAACAATGAGCAGTTCTTC; CDR3 protein: CASSVGGGVNNEQFF
J gene: TRBJ2-5; CDR3 length: 14; D gene: .; clone size: .; V gene: TRBV7-8; CDR3 DNA: TGTGCCAGCAGCTTAGGGGGACAAGAAGAGACCCAGTACTTC; CDR3 protein: CASSLGGQEETQYF
J gene: TRBJ2-3; CDR3 length: 15; D gene: .; clone size: .; V gene: TRBV5-5; CDR3 DNA: TGTGCCAGCAGTCTCCAGGATTTACTCACAGATACGCAGTATTTT; CDR3 protein: CASSLQDLLTDTQYF
J gene: TRBJ2-1; CDR3 length: 11; D gene: .; clone size: .; V gene: TRBV20-1; CDR3 DNA: TGCAGTGCTAGCCCGAGAGATGAGCAGTTCTTC; CDR3 protein: CSASPRDEQFF
J gene: TRBJ1-5; CDR3 length: 15; D gene: .; clone size: .; V gene: TRBV7-3; CDR3 DNA: TGTGCCAGCAGCTTAGGAGGACCGGGCAATCAGCCCCAGCATTTT; CDR3 protein: CASSLGGPGNQPQHF
J gene: TRBJ2-3; CDR3 length: 15; D gene: TRBD2; clone size: .; V gene: TRBV6-1; CDR3 DNA: TGTGCCAGCAGTGAACTAGCGGGGGCCGGGGGTACGCAGTATTTT; CDR3 protein: CASSELAGAGGTQYF
J gene: TRBJ2-7; CDR3 length: 15; D gene: TRBD1; clone size: .; V gene: TRBV9; CDR3 DNA: TGTGCCAGCAGCCCGGGTGGGACAGGGGCCTACGAGCAGTACTTC; CDR3 protein: CASSPGGTGAYEQYF
J gene: TRBJ2-7; CDR3 length: 15; D gene: .; clone size: .; V gene: TRBV6-6; CDR3 DNA: TGTGCCAGCAGTCCCTCCGGACAGTGGGGGTACGAGCAGTACTTC; CDR3 protein: CASSPSGQWGYEQYF
J gene: TRBJ1-6; CDR3 length: 15; D gene: TRBD1; clone size: .; V gene: TRBV2; CDR3 DNA: TGTGCCAGTACCGGACAGGGAGGTATGAATTCACCCCTCCACTTT; CDR3 protein: CASTGQGGMNSPLHF
J gene: TRBJ2-1; CDR3 length: 15; D gene: TRBD1; clone size: .; V gene: TRBV7-2; CDR3 DNA: TGTGCCAGCAGCTTAGACAGGGGCTCCTACAATGAGCAGTTCTTC; CDR3 protein: CASSLDRGSYNEQFF
J gene: TRBJ1-2; CDR3 length: 13; D gene: .; clone size: once; V gene: TRBV5-5; CDR3 DNA: TGTGCCAGCAGCTCAGTTGGGAGCTATGGCTACACCTTC; CDR3 protein: CASSSVGSYGYTF
J gene: TRBJ2-7; CDR3 length: 14; D gene: .; clone size: .; V gene: TRBV18; CDR3 DNA: TGTGCCAGCTCATCGCCGACATCTTCCTACGAGCAGTACTTC; CDR3 protein: CASSSPTSSYEQYF
J gene: TRBJ2-3; CDR3 length: 14; D gene: TRBD2; clone size: once; V gene: TRBV11-2; CDR3 DNA: TGTGCCAGCAGCTTAGGGACTAGCGCAGATACGCAGTATTTT; CDR3 protein: CASSLGTSADTQYF
J gene: TRBJ2-1; CDR3 length: 16; D gene: TRBD2; clone size: .; V gene: TRBV14; CDR3 DNA: TGTGCCAGCAGCCAAGAACTCGGGAGGGCCTACAATGAGCAGTTCTTC; CDR3 protein: CASSQELGRAYNEQFF
J gene: TRBJ1-5; CDR3 length: 14; D gene: .; clone size: .; V gene: TRBV10-1; CDR3 DNA: TGCGCCAGCCCGGGCGGGCGGGAAAATCAGCCCCAGCATTTT; CDR3 protein: CASPGGRENQPQHF
J gene: TRBJ1-1; CDR3 length: 15; D gene: .; clone size: .; V gene: TRBV5-6; CDR3 DNA: TGTGCCAGCAGCCCAGGGGCAGGGAGGAACACTGAAGCTTTCTTT; CDR3 protein: CASSPGAGRNTEAFF
J gene: TRBJ2-1; CDR3 length: 14; D gene: TRBD2; clone size: .; V gene: TRBV7-3; CDR3 DNA: TGTGCCAGCAGCTTGGGGGGGTCCTACAATGAGCAGTTCTTC; CDR3 protein: CASSLGGSYNEQFF